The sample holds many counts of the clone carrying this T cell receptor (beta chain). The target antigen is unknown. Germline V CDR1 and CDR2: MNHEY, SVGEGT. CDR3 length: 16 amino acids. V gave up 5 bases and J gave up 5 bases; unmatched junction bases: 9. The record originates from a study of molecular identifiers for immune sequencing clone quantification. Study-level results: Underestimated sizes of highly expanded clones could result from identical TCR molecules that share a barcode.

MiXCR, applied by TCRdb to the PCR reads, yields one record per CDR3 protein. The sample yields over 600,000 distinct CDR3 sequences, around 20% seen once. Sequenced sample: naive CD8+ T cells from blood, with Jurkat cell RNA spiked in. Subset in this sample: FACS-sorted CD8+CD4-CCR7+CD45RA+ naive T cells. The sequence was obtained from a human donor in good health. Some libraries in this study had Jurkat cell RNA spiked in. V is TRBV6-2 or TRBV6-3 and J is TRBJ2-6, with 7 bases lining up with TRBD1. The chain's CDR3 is CASSPRDSRWANVLTF. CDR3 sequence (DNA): TGTGCCAGCAGTCCAAGGGACAGCCGCTGGGCCAACGTCCTGACTTTC.